Detailed here is one TCR beta chain. The data originate from a study of a mutant IDH1 vaccine in newly diagnosed glioma. Some clones are missing from TCRdb's copy, which holds only in-frame ones; the method was immunoSEQ multiplex PCR. There are 35,000 to 40,000 clones in the sample; 80% to 95% occur only once, and about a sixth lies in the top ten. The time point denotes: baseline, week 1 (first vaccination visit). Treatment in this sample: pre-vaccination baseline after standard-of-care therapy. The TCR sequence derives from a man between 18 and 35 years old with glioma. This sample comprised PBMCs, obtained from a glioma patient treated with radiotherapy, temozolomide or both.

CDR3 DNA sequence: TGTGCCAGCAGCCGGGGGCAAGGGGGAGAGCAAGAGACCCAGTACTTC. It yields the protein CASSRGQGGEQETQYF. This chain uses TRBV7-2 with TRBJ2-5, with D possibly called TRBD1 or TRBD2 (6 bases each). The ends were cut back, 5 bases at V and 2 bases at J, with 18 bases in the middle. Germline V lookup: CDR1 SGHTA, CDR2 FQGNSA. The CDR3 length is 16 residues. The full variable domain, completed using reference TRBV7-2 and TRBJ2-5, is GAGVSQSPSNKVTEKGKDVELRCDPISGHTALYWYRQSLGQGLEFLIYFQGNSAPDKSGLPSDRFSAERTGGSVSTLTIQRTQQEDSAVYLCASSRGQGGEQETQYFGPGTRLLVL.